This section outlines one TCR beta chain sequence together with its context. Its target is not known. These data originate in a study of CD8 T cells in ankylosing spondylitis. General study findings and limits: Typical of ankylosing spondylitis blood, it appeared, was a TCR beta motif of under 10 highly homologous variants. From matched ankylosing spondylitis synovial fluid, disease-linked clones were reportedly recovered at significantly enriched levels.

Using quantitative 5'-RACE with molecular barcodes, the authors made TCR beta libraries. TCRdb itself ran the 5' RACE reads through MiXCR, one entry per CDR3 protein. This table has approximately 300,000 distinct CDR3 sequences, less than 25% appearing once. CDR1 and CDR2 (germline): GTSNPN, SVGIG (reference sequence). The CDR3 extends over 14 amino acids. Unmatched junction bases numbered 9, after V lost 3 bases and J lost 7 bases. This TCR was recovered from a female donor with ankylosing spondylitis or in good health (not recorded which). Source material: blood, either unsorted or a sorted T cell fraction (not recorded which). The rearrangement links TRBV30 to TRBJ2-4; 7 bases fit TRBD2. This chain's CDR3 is CAWSGGGLWNIQYF. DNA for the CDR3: TGTGCCTGGAGCGGCGGGGGTCTGTGGAACATTCAGTACTTC.